The source of this TCR beta chain is a study of blood T cells in healthy people across ages. The donors, healthy Caucasians from Russia, were aged 6 to 90. A J-beta primer mix and a sample-barcoded 5' primer were used in a second PCR of roughly 6 to 11 cycles. TCRdb re-called the 5' RACE reads with MiXCR, one entry per CDR3 protein. The sample shows about 1.4 million distinct CDR3 sequences, 55% to 75% of them seen only once. Concerning this clonotype: What it binds is not known.

Trimming stripped 6 bases from V and 1 base from J, with 15 bases between. Germline values: CDR1 DFQATT, CDR2 SNEGSKA (reference sequence). The length of the CDR3 is 14 residues. Study outcomes and limitations: PBMCs that were unsorted prevented a conclusive naive versus antigen-experienced comparison. Changes in expanded clonotypes were possibly confounded, as the CMV status of donors was unknown. Compared with aged donors, long-lived donors showed fewer expanded clones, suggesting selection.

The TCR was taken from a man aged 18 to 29 in good health. Sequences were obtained from blood. The rearrangement uses TRBV20-1 and TRBJ1-1, with D tentatively TRBD1 (6 bases). As DNA, the CDR3 is TGCAGTGCCCAGCGGGGGGCCGGGAACACTGAAGCTTTCTTT. Residues: CSAQRGAGNTEAFF.